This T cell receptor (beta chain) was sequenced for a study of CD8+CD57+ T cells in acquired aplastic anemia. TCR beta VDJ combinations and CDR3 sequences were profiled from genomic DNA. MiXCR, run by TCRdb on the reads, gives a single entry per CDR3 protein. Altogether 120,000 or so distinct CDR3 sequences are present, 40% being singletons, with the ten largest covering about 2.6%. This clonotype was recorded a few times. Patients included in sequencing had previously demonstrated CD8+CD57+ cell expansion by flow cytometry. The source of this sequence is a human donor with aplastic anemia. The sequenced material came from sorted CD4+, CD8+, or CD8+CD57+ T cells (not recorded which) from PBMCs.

The CDR3 sequence is CASSPRTGWYYEQYF. CDR3 sequence (DNA): TGTGCCAGCAGCCCCCGGACAGGGTGGTACTACGAGCAGTACTTC. The rearrangement joins TRBV12-3 or TRBV12-4 to TRBJ2-7; TRBD1 agrees at 8 bases. This CDR3 is 15 amino acids long. The J segment lost 3 bases and the V segment lost 6 bases, leaving 10 bases of the junction unmatched.